This record concerns one T cell receptor (beta chain) sequence. Trimming removed 8 bases from V and 3 bases from J, with 13 bases in between. Germline values: CDR1 ENHRY, CDR2 SYGVKD. CDR3 length equals 14 residues. Here immunoSEQ multiplex PCR was the method, and the copy in TCRdb shows in-frame clones only, minus some. The repertoire includes more than 250,000 clones, roughly 80% of them detected once, and about 4.6% sits in the top ten. This sample was taken from a study of blood T cell repertoires in COVID-19. The sample consisted of peripheral blood. The chain links TRBV10-3 to TRBJ2-2; D is possibly TRBD1 (6 bases). The TCR originated in a man aged 60 to 75 who had recovered from COVID-19. The DNA for the CDR3 is TGTGCCATCTCACAGGGAGCCGACACCGGGGAGCTGTTTTTT. This sequence encodes CAISQGADTGELFF.